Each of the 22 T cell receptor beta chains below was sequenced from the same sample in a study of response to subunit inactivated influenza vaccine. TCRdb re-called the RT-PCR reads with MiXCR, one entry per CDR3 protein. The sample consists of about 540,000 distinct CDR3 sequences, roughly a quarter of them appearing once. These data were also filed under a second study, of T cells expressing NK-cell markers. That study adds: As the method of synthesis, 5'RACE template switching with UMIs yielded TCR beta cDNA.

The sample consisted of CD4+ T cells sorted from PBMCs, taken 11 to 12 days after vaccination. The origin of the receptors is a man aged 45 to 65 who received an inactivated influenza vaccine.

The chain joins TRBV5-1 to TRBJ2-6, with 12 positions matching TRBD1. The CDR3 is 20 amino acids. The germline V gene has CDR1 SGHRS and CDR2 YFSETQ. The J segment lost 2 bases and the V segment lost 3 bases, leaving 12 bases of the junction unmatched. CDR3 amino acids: CASSSRDRGRGRTGANVLTF. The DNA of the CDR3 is TGCGCCAGCAGCTCCCGGGACAGGGGGCGAGGAAGAACTGGGGCCAACGTCCTGACTTTC.

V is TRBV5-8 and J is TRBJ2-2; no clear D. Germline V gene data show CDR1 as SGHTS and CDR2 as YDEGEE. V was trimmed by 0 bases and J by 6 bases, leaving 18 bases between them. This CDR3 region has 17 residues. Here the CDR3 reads CASSLAQRSDVSGELFF. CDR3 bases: TGTGCCAGCAGCTTGGCTCAGAGATCAGACGTTTCCGGGGAGCTGTTTTTT. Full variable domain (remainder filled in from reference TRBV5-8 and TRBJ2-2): EAGVTQSPTHLIKTRGQQATLRCSPISGHTSVYWYQQALGLGLQFLLWYDEGEERNRGNFPPRFSGRQFPNYSSELNVNALELEDSALYLCASSLAQRSDVSGELFFGEGSRLTVL.

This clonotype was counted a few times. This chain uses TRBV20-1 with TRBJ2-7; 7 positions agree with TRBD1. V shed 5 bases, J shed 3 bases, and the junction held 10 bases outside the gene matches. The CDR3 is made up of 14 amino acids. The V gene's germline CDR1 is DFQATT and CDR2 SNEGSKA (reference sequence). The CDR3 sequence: CSAGGRGPFYEQYF. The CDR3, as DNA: TGCAGTGCTGGAGGTAGGGGGCCGTTCTACGAGCAGTACTTC.

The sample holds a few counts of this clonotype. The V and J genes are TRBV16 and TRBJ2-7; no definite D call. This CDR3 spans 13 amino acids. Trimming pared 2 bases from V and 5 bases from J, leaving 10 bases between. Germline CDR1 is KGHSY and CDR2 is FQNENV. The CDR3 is CASSQLRYHEQYF. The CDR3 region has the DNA TGTGCCAGCAGCCAACTGCGGTACCACGAGCAGTACTTC.

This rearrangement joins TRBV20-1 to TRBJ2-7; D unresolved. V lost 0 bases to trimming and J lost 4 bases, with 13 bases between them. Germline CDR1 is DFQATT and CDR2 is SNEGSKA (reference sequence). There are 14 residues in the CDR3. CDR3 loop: CSARDSSRVYEQYF. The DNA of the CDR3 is TGCAGTGCTAGAGATAGTTCAAGAGTTTACGAGCAGTACTTC.

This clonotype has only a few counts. This CDR3 reads CASSLTQVPLLQFF. Here the CDR3 DNA reads TGTGCCAGCAGCTTAACGCAGGTACCCCTACTCCAGTTCTTC. The chain couples TRBV7-2 to TRBJ2-1; D remains unclear. CDR3 size: 14 residues. The ends were cut back, 2 bases at V and 13 bases at J, with 18 bases in the middle. The germline V gene has CDR1 SGHTA and CDR2 FQGNSA.

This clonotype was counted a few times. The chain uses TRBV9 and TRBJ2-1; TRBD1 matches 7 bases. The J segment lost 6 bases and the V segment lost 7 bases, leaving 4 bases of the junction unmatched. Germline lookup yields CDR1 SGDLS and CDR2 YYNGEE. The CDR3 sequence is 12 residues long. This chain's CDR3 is CASGTEVNEQFF. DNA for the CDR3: TGTGCCAGCGGGACAGAAGTCAATGAGCAGTTCTTC.

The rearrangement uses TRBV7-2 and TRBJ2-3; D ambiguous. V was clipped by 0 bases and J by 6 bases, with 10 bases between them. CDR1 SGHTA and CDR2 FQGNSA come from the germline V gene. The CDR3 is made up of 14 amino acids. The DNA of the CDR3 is TGTGCCAGCAGCTTAGCCCGTCCTACGGATACGCAGTATTTT. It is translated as CASSLARPTDTQYF.

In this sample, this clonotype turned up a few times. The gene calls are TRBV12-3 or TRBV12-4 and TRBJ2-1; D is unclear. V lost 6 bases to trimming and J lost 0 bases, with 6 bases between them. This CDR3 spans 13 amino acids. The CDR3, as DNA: TGTGCCAGCAGAGACACCTCCTACAATGAGCAGTTCTTC. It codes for CASRDTSYNEQFF.

The CDR3 DNA sequence: TGTGCCAGCAGCCACCCGATGAGCGGACAGCCCTACGAGCAGTACTTC. Its protein product is CASSHPMSGQPYEQYF. This chain joins TRBV3-1 and TRBJ2-7; maybe TRBD1 (6 bases). The germline gives CDR1 LGHDT, CDR2 YNNKEL (reference sequence). CDR3 length: 16 residues. Trimming removed 3 bases from V and 2 bases from J, with 17 bases in between.

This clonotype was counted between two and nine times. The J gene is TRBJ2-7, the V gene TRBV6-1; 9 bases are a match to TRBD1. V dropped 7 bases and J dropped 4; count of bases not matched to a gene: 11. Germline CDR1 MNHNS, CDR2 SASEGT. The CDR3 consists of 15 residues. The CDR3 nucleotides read TGTGCCAGCACCAAGGTACCGGGACAGGGTTACGAGCAGTACTTC. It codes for CASTKVPGQGYEQYF.

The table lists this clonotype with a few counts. Here the CDR3 reads CATSDYRNSYNEQFF. The CDR3 nucleotides read TGTGCCACCAGTGATTACAGGAACTCCTACAATGAGCAGTTCTTC. The chain uses TRBV24-1 and TRBJ2-1; tentative D call: TRBD1 (5 bases). The CDR3 runs to 15 residues. Germline V gene data show CDR1 as KGHDR and CDR2 as SFDVKD. Trimming took 2 bases from V and 0 from J, leaving 7 bases between them.

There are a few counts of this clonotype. The CDR3 spells CSAGIAKNIQYF. CDR3 DNA sequence: TGCAGTGCTGGTATAGCCAAAAACATTCAGTACTTC. The chain combines TRBV20-1 with TRBJ2-4; unclear D gene. Germline-derived CDR1 and CDR2 are DFQATT and SNEGSKA (reference sequence). This CDR3 is 12 amino acids long. Trimming took off 5 bases at V and 0 bases at J, with 5 bases between the two ends.

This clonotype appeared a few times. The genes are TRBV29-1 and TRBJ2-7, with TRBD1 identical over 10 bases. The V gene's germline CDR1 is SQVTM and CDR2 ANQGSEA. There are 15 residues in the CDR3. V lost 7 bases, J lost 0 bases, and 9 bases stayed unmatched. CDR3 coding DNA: TGCAGCGCTAAAAGGGGGGACAGGGGCTCCTACGAGCAGTACTTC. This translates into CSAKRGDRGSYEQYF.

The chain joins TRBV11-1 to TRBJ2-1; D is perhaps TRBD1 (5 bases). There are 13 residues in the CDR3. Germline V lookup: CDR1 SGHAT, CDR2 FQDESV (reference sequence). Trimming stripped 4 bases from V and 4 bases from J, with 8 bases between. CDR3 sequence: CASSSRQYNEQFF. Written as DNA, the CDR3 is TGTGCCAGCAGCTCTCGACAGTACAATGAGCAGTTCTTC.

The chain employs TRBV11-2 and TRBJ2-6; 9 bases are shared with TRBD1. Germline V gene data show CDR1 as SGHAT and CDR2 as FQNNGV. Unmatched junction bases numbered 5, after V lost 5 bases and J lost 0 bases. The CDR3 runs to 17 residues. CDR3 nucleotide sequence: TGTGCCAGCAGCCAACAGGGGGCCCTCTCTGGGGCCAACGTCCTGACTTTC. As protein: CASSQQGALSGANVLTF. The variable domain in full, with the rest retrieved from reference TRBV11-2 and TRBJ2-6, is EAGVAQSPRYKIIEKRQSVAFWCNPISGHATLYWYQQILGQGPKLLIQFQNNGVVDDSQLPKDRFSAERLKGVDSTLKIQPAKLEDSAVYLCASSQQGALSGANVLTFGAGSRLTVL.

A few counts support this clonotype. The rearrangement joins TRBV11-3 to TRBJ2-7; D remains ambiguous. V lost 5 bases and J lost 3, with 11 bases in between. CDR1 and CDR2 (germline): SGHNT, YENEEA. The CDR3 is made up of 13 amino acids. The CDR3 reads CASSAPPDYEQYF. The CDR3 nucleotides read TGTGCCAGCAGCGCGCCCCCAGACTACGAGCAGTACTTC. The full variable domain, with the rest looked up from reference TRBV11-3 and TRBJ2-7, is EAGVVQSPRYKIIEKKQPVAFWCNPISGHNTLYWYLQNLGQGPELLIRYENEEAVDDSQLPKDRFSAERLKGVDSTLKIQPAELGDSAVYLCASSAPPDYEQYFGPGTRLTVT.

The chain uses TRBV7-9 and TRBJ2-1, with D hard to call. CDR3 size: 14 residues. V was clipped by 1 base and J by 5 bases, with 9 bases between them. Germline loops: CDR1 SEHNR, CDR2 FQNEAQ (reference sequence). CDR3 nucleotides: TGTGCCAGCAGCTTAGGGTTCGAAAACAATGAGCAGTTCTTC. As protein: CASSLGFENNEQFF.

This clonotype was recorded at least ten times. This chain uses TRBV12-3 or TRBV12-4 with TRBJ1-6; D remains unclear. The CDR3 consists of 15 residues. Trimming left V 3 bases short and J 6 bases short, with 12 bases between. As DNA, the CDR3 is TGTGCCAGCAGTTTGATAGGTGGCGGTAATTCACCCCTCCACTTT. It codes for CASSLIGGGNSPLHF.

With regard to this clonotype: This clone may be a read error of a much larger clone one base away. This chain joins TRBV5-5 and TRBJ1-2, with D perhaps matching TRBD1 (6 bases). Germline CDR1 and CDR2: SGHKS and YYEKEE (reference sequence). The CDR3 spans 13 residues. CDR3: CAISLDWDKGYTF. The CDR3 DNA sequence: TGTGCCATCAGCTTGGATTGGGACAAGGGCTACACCTTC.

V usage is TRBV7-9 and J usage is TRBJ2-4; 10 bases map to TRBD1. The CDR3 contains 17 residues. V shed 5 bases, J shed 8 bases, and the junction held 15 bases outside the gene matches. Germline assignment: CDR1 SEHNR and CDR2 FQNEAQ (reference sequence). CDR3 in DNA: TGTGCCAGCAGCCCCGACAGGGGGCGGTTTAGGACGGACATTCAGTACTTC. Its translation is CASSPDRGRFRTDIQYF. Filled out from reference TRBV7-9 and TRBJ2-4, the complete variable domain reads DTGVSQNPRHKITKRGQNVTFRCDPISEHNRLYWYRQTLGQGPEFLTYFQNEAQLEKSRLLSDRFSAERPKGSFSTLEIQRTEQGDSAMYLCASSPDRGRFRTDIQYFGAGTRLSVL.

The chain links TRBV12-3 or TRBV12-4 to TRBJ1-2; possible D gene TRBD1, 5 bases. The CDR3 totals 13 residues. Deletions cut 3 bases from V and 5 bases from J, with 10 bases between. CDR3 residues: CASSLRSGYGYTF. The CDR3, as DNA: TGTGCCAGCAGTTTGAGGTCAGGGTATGGCTACACCTTC.